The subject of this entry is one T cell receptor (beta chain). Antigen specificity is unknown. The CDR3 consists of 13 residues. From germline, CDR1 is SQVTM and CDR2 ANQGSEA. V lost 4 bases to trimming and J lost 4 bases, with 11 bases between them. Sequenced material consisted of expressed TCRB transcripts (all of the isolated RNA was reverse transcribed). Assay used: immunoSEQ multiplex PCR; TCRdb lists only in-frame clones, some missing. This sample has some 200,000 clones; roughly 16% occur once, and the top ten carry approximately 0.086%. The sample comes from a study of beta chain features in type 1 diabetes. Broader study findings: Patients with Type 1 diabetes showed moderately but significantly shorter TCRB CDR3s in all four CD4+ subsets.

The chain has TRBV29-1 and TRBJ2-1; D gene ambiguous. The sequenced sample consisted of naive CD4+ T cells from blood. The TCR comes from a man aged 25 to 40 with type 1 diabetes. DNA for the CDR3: TGCAGCGTTGCCCCGGCAGCATACAATGAGCAGTTCTTC. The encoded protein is CSVAPAAYNEQFF.